Described below is a single T cell receptor (beta chain) sequence and its context. What it recognizes is unknown. This record belongs to a study of identical twins. Study outcomes and limitations: Carriage of fewer insertions was seen in abundant cord blood beta clonotypes, whereas memory repertoires showed none.

This CDR3 comprises 15 residues. V gave up 5 bases and J gave up 2 bases; unmatched junction bases: 6. The germline CDR1 and CDR2 sequences are MNHNS and SASEGT. The authors used template switching to add a universal primer site and gave cDNA unique molecular identifiers. TCRdb used MiXCR to reprocess the 5' RACE reads, holding one entry per CDR3 protein. The sample has 250,000 or so distinct CDR3 sequences; about 7.5% are singletons. The same sample was also studied in work on yellow fever vaccine responses in identical twins.

This TCR was sampled from a young woman in good health. The sequenced material came from CD8+ T cells sorted from blood. V is TRBV6-1 and J is TRBJ2-7, with 10 nucleotides matching TRBD1. CDR3 sequence (DNA): TGTGCCAGCAGTCCGCGCGGGACAGGGGCCTACGAGCAGTACTTC. As protein: CASSPRGTGAYEQYF.